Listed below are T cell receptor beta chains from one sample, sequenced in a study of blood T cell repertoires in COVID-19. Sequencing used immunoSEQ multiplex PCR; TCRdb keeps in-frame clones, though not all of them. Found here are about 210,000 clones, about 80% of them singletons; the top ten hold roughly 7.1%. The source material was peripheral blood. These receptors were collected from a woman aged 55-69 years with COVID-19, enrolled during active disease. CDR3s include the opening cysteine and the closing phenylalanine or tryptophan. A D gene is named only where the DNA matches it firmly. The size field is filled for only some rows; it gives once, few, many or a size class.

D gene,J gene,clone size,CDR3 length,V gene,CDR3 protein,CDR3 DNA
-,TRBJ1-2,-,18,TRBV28,CASSFSMLHPETGYGYTF,TGTGCCAGCAGTTTCTCTATGCTCCATCCGGAGACGGGTTATGGCTACACCTTC
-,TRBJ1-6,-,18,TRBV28,CASSLSLRAGLGNSPLHF,TGTGCCAGCAGTTTAAGTCTCCGGGCAGGGCTAGGGAATTCACCCCTCCACTTT
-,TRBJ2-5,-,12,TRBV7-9,CASSPQGETQYF,TGTGCCAGCAGCCCCCAGGGGGAGACCCAGTACTTC
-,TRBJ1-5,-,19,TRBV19,CASSLFSGQAVGANQPQHF,TGTGCCAGTAGTTTGTTCTCGGGACAAGCCGTCGGGGCAAATCAGCCCCAGCATTTT
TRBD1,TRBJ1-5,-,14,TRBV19,CASSAGGGGQPQHF,TGTGCCAGTAGTGCAGGGGGCGGGGGTCAGCCCCAGCATTTT
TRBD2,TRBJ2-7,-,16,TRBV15,CATALGLAGFPHEQYF,TGTGCCACCGCCTTGGGACTAGCGGGATTCCCTCACGAGCAGTACTTC
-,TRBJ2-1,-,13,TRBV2,CASTVDLYNEQFF,TGTGCCAGCACGGTAGATCTCTACAATGAGCAGTTCTTC
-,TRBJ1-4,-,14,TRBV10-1,CASSAAGNSEKLFF,TGCGCCAGCAGTGCGGCAGGGAATAGTGAAAAACTGTTTTTT
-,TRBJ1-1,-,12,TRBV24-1,CATSDSNTEAFF,TGTGCCACCAGTGACTCCAACACTGAAGCTTTCTTT
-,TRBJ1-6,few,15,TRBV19,CASTSGRNRGSPLHF,-
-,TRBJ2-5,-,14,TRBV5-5,CASSLRQLQETQYF,TGTGCCAGCAGCTTGCGACAGCTCCAAGAGACCCAGTACTTC
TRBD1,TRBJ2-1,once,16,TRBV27,CASSLYNVGQYNEQFF,TGTGCCAGCAGTTTATATAATGTGGGACAGTACAATGAGCAGTTCTTC
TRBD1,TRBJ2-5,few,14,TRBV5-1,CASSLRQGQETQYF,TGCGCCAGCAGCTTAAGACAGGGTCAAGAGACCCAGTACTTC
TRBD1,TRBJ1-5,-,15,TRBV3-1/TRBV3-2,CASSQGRGLGQPQHF,TGTGCCAGCAGCCAAGGCAGGGGGCTTGGACAGCCCCAGCATTTT
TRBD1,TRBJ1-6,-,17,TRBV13,CASSLFIGGTGTSPLHF,TGTGCCAGCAGCTTATTTATTGGAGGGACAGGGACTTCACCCCTCCACTTT
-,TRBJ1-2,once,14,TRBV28,CASSLGGGGYGYTF,TGTGCCAGCAGTTTAGGGGGGGGAGGTTATGGCTACACCTTC
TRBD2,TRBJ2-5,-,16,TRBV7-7,CASSLGLAGPQETQYF,TGTGCTAGCAGCTTAGGACTAGCGGGACCCCAAGAGACCCAGTACTTC
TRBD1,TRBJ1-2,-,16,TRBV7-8,CASSFLARQGPDGYTF,TGTGCCAGCAGCTTTTTGGCGAGACAGGGGCCTGATGGCTACACCTTC
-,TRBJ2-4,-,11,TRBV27,CASRSVNIQYF,TGTGCCAGCAGGTCCGTGAACATTCAGTACTTC
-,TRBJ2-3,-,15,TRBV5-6,CASSGERAGSDTQYF,TGTGCCAGCTCTGGGGAAAGGGCAGGGTCAGATACGCAGTATTTT
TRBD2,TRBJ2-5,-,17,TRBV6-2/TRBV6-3,CASSPSGRTSGQETQYF,TGTGCCAGCAGTCCCTCCGGGAGGACTAGCGGCCAAGAGACCCAGTACTTC
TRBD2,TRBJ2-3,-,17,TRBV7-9,CASSRRTSGSSTDTQYF,TGTGCCAGCAGCCGCAGGACTAGCGGGTCCAGCACAGATACGCAGTATTTT
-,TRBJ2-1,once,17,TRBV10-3,CAISERKGTGSYNEQFF,TGTGCCATCAGTGAAAGGAAAGGAACAGGGTCCTACAATGAGCAGTTCTTC
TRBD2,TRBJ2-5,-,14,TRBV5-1,CASRTSGVQETQYF,TGCGCCAGCAGGACAAGCGGGGTACAAGAGACCCAGTACTTC
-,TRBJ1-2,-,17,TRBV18,CASSPAGPVEAVYGYTF,TGTGCCAGCTCACCAGCGGGCCCAGTGGAGGCGGTCTATGGCTACACCTTC
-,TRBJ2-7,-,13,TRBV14,CASSQDPSGEQYF,TGTGCCAGCAGCCAAGACCCCTCAGGGGAGCAGTACTTC
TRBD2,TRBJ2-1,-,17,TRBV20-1,CSASLGGGRSSYNEQFF,TGCAGTGCTAGTCTGGGGGGAGGGCGGAGCTCCTACAATGAGCAGTTCTTC
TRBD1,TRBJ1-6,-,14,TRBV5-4,CASSLNRGNSPLHF,TGTGCCAGCAGCCTAAACAGGGGGAATTCACCCCTCCACTTT
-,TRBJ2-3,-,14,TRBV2,CASTPRQGLDTQYF,TGTGCCAGCACCCCGAGACAGGGACTAGATACGCAGTATTTT
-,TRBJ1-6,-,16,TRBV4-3,CASSPRPRQFNSPLHF,TGCGCCAGCAGCCCCAGGCCGAGACAGTTTAATTCACCCCTCCACTTT
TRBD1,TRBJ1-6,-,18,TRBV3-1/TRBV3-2,CASTTGTGAGIMGSPLHF,TGTGCCAGCACCACCGGGACAGGGGCCGGGATAATGGGTTCACCCCTCCACTTT
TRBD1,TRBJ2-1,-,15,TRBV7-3,CASSSTGTAYNEQFF,TGTGCCAGCAGCTCAACCGGGACAGCCTACAATGAGCAGTTCTTC
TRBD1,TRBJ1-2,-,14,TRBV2,CASRLSDRVGGYTF,TGTGCCAGCAGACTCTCGGACAGGGTCGGGGGCTACACCTTC
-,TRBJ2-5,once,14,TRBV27,CASSLEGRQETQYF,TGTGCCAGCAGTTTAGAAGGAAGACAGGAGACCCAGTACTTC
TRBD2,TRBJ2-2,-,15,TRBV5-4,CASSPAGANTGELFF,TGTGCCAGCAGCCCTGCGGGGGCGAACACCGGGGAGCTGTTTTTT
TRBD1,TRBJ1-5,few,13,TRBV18,CASSLTDREAQHF,TGTGCCAGCTCCCTTACAGACAGGGAAGCCCAGCATTTT
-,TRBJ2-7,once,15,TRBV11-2,CASSTLGGPIYEQYF,TGTGCCAGCAGCACCCTAGGGGGACCGATCTACGAGCAGTACTTC
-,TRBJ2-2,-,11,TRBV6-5,CASRLTGELFF,TGTGCCAGCAGGTTAACCGGGGAGCTGTTTTTT
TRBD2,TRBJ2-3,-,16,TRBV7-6,CASSLVGGGTTDTQYF,TGTGCCAGCAGCTTAGTCGGCGGGGGGACCACAGATACGCAGTATTTT
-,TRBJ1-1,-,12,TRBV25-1,CASSESLTEAFF,TGTGCCAGCAGTGAATCGTTGACTGAAGCTTTCTTT
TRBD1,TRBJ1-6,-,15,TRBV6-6,CASSPGGGQNSPLHF,TGTGCCAGCAGCCCAGGAGGGGGCCAGAATTCACCCCTCCACTTT
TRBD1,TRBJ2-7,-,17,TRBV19,CASSRLAGQGTSYEQYF,TGTGCCAGTAGTAGACTCGCGGGACAGGGAACGTCCTACGAGCAGTACTTC
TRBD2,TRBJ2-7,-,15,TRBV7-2,CASSLALAATYEQYF,TGTGCCAGCAGCTTAGCTCTAGCGGCTACCTACGAGCAGTACTTC
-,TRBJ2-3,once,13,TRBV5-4,CASTSRYTDTQYF,TGTGCCAGCACCTCACGGTACACAGATACGCAGTATTTT
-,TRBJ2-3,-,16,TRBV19,CASSIRGVQIMDTQYF,TGTGCCAGTAGTATAAGGGGCGTTCAGATAATGGATACGCAGTATTTT
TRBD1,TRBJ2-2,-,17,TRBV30,CAWSPFGQGYHGGELFF,TGTGCCTGGAGCCCTTTCGGACAGGGCTACCATGGGGGGGAGCTGTTTTTT
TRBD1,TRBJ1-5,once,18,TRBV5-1,CASSLLAQGDVSNQPQHF,TGCGCCAGCAGCTTGTTGGCGCAGGGGGATGTAAGCAATCAGCCCCAGCATTTT